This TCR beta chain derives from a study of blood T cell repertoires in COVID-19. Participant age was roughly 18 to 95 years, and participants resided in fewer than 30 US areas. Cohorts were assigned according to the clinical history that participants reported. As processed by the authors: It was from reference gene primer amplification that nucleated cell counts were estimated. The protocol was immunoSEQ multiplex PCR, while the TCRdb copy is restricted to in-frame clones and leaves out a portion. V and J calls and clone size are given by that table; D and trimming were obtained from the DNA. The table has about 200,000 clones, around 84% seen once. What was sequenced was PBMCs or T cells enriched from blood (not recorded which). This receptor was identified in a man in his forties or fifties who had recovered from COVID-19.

The CDR3 here is CASSLTGNYGYTF. CDR3 bases: TGTGCCAGCAGCCTGACAGGAAACTATGGCTACACCTTC. The genes are TRBV14 and TRBJ1-2, with a tentative D call TRBD1 (6 bases). Germline V gene data show CDR1 as SGHDN and CDR2 as FVKESK. The V gene lost 4 bases and the J gene lost 2 bases, with 8 bases spanning the gap. This CDR3 has 13 amino acids.